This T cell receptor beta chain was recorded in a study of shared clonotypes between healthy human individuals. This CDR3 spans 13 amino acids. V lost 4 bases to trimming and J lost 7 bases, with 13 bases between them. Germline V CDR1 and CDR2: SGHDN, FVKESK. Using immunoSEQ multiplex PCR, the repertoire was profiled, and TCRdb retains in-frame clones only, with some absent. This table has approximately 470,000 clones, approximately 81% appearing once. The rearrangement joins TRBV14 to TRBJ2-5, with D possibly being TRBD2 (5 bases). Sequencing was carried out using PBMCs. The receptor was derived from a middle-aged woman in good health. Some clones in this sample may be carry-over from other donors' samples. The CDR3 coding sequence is TGTGCCAGCAGCCTTACGGGGAGCGGGACCCAGTACTTC. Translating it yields CASSLTGSGTQYF.